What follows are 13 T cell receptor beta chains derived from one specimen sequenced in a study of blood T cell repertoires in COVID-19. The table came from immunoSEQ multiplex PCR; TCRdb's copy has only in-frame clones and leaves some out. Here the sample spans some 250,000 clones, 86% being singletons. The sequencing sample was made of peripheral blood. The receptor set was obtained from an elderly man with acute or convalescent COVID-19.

CDR3 sequence: CASSIGGTGTTGELFF. The CDR3 DNA is TGTGCCAGTAGTATAGGAGGGACAGGGACAACCGGGGAGCTGTTTTTT. The chain has TRBV19 and TRBJ2-2; 9 nucleotides line up with TRBD1. The CDR3 is 16 residues long. Germline values: CDR1 LNHDA, CDR2 SQIVND (reference sequence). V lost 1 base, J lost 5 bases, and 5 bases stayed unmatched.

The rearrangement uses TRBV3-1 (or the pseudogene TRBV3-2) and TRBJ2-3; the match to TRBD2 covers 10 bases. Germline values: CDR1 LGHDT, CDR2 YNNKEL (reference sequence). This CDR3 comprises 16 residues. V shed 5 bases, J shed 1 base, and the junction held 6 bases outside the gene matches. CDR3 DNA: TGTGCCAGCAGCGATCTAGCGGGAGTAGGCACAGATACGCAGTATTTT. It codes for CASSDLAGVGTDTQYF.

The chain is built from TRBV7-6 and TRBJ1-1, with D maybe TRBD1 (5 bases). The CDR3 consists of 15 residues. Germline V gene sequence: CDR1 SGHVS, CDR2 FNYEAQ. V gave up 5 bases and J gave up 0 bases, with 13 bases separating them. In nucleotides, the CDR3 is TGTGCCAGCAGCCTTGGGGCGACGGTGAACACTGAAGCTTTCTTT. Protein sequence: CASSLGATVNTEAFF.

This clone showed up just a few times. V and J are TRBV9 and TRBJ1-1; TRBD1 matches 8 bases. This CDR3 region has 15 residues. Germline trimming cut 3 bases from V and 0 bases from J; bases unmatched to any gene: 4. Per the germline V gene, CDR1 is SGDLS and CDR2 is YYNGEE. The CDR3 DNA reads TGTGCCAGCAGCGACAGGACAGGGCTGAACACTGAAGCTTTCTTT. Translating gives CASSDRTGLNTEAFF.

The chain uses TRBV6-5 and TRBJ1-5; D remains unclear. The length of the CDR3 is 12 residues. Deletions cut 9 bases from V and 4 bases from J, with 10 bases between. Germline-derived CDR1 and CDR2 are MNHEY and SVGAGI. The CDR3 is CASSTGNQPQHF. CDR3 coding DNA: TGTGCCAGTTCTACGGGAAATCAGCCCCAGCATTTT.

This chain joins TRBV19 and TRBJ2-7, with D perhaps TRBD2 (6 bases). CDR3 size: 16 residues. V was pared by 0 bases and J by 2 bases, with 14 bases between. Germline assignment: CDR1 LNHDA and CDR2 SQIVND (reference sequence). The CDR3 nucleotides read TGTGCCAGTAGTATAGACGGGTCCGGGACTCCCTACGAGCAGTACTTC. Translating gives CASSIDGSGTPYEQYF.

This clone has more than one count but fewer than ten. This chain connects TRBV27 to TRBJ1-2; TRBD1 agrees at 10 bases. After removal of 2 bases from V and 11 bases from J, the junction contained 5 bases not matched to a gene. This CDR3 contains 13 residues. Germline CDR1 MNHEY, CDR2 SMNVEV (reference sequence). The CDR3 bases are TGTGCCAGCAGTTTAGCTGGACAGGGGGTATACACCTTC. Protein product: CASSLAGQGVYTF.

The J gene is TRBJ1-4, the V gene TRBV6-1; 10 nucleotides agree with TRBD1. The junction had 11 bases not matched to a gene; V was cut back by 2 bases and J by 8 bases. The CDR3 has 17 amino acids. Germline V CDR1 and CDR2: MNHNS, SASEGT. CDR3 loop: CASSETTGGLMVEKLFF. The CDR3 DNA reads TGTGCCAGCAGTGAAACGACAGGGGGCCTCATGGTCGAAAAACTGTTTTTT.

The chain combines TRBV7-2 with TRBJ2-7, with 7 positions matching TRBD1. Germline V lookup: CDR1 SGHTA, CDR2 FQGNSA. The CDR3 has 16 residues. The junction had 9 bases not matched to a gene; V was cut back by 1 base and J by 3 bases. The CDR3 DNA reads TGTGCCAGCAGCTTAGACCACGGGACAGCCCGCTACGAGCAGTACTTC. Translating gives CASSLDHGTARYEQYF.

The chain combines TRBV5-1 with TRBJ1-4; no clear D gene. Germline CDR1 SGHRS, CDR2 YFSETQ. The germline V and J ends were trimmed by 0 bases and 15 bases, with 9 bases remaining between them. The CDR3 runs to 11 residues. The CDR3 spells CASSLGTEVFF. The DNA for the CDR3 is TGCGCCAGCAGCTTGGGAACTGAGGTGTTTTTT.

CDR3 bases: TGTGCCAGCAGCGGAGGACCCGACAATCAGCCCCAGCATTTT. It encodes CASSGGPDNQPQHF. The rearrangement uses TRBV6-5 and TRBJ1-5, with unresolved D. Germline V gene lookup returns CDR1 MNHEY and CDR2 SVGAGI. The V end was cut by 6 bases, the J end by 3 bases, with 12 bases between. The CDR3 loop spans 14 amino acids.

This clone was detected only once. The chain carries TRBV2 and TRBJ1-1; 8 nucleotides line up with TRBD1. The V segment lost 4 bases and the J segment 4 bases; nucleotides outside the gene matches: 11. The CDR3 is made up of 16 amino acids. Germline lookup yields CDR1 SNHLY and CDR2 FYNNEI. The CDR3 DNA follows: TGTGCCAGCAGTGGGATCAGGGGGCGGGTAATCACTGAAGCTTTCTTT. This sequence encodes CASSGIRGRVITEAFF.

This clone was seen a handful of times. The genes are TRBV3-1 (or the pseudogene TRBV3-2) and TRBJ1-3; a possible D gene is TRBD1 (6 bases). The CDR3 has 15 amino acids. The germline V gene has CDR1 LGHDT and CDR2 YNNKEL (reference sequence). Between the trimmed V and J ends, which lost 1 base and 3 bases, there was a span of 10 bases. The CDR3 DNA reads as TGTGCCAGCAGCCAAGTGGCAGGGGTTGGAAACACCATATATTTT. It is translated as CASSQVAGVGNTIYF.